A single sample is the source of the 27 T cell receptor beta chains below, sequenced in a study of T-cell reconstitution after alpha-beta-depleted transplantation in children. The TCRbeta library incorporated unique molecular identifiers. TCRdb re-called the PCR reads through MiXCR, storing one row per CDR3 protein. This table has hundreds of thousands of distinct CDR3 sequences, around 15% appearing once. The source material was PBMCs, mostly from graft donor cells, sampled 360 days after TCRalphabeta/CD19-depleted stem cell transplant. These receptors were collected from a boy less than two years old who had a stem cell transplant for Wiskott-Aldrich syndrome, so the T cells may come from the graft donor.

This CDR3 is CASSFSTYEQYF. CDR3 nucleotide sequence: TGTGCCAGCAGCTTTTCCACCTACGAGCAGTACTTC. V usage is TRBV5-6 and J usage is TRBJ2-7, with no clear D. The CDR3 sequence is 12 residues long. Germline CDR1 SGHDT, CDR2 YYEEEE. Between the trimmed V and J ends, which lost 2 bases and 2 bases, there was a span of 5 bases.

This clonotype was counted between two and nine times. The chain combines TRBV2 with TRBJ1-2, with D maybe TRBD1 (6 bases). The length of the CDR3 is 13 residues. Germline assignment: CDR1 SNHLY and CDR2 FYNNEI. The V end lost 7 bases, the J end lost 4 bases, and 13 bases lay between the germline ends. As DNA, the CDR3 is TGTGCCAGCACTGGACAGCTAACCTATGGCTACACCTTC. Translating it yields CASTGQLTYGYTF.

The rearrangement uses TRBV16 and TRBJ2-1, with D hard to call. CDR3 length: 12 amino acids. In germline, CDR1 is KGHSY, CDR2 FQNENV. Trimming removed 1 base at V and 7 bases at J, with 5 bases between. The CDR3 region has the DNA TGTGCCAGCAGCCAATGGACGAATGAGCAGTTCTTC. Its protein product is CASSQWTNEQFF.

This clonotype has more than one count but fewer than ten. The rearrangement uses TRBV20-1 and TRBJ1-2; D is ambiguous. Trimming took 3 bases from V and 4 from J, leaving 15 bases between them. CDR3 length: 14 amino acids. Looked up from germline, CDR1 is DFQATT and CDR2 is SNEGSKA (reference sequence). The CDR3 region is CSASGRLRSYGYTF. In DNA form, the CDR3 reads TGCAGTGCTAGTGGCAGGCTTAGGAGCTATGGCTACACCTTC.

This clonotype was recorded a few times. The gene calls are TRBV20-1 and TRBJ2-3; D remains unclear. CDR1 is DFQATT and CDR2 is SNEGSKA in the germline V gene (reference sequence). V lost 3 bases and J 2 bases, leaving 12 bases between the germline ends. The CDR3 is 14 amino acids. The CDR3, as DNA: TGCAGTGCTAGGCTGCTGGGATTCACAGATACGCAGTATTTT. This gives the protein CSARLLGFTDTQYF.

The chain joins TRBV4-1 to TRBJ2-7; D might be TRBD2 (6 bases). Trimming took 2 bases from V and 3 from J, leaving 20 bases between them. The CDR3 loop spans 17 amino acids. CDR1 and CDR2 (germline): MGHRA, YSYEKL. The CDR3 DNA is TGCGCCAGCAGCCAACGGGACTTCCGGGACCGGTACTACGAGCAGTACTTC. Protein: CASSQRDFRDRYYEQYF.

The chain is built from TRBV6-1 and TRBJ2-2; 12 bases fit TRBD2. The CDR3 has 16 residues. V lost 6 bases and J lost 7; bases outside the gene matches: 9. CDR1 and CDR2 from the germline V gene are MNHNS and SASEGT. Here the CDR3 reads CASSRLAGVSSGELFF. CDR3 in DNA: TGTGCCAGCAGCCGACTAGCGGGAGTCTCTAGCGGGGAGCTGTTTTTT.

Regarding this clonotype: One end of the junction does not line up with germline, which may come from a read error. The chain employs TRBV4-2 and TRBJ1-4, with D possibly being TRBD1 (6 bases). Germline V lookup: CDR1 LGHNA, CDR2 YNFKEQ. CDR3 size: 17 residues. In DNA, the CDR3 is TGTGCCAGCAGCCGCAAGGCAGGGGCGCCCACTAATGAAAAACTTTTTTTT. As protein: CASSRKAGAPTNEKLFF.

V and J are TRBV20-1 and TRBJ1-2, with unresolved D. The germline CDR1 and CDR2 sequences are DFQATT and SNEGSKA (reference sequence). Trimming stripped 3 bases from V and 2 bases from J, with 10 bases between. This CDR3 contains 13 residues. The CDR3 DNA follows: TGCAGTGCTAGGGGCGGGCTGAACTATGGCTACACCTTC. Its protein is CSARGGLNYGYTF.

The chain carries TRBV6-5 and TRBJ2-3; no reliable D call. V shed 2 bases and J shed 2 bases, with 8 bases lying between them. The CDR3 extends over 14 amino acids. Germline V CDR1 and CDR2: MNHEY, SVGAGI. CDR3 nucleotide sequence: TGTGCCAGCAGTTACGAAGGCCCCACAGATACGCAGTATTTT. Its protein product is CASSYEGPTDTQYF.

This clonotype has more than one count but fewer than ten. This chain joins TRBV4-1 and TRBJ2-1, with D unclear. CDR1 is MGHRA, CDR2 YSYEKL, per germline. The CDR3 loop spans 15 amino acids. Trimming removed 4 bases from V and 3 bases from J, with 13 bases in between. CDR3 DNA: TGCGCCAGCAGCCCAAGAGCTACTATCTACAATGAGCAGTTCTTC. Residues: CASSPRATIYNEQFF.

DNA for the CDR3: TGTGCCAGCAGTGCAACCACCGGGACAGGGTACTACGAGCAGTACTTC. Protein: CASSATTGTGYYEQYF. This chain joins TRBV27 and TRBJ2-7, with 9 bases identical to TRBD1. In germline, CDR1 is MNHEY, CDR2 SMNVEV (reference sequence). The trim removed 5 bases at V and 3 bases at J, leaving 11 bases unmatched. This CDR3 contains 16 residues.

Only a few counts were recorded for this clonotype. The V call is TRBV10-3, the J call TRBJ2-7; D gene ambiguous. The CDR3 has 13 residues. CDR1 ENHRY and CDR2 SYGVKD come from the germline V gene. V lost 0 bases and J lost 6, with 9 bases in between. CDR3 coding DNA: TGTGCCATCAGTGAGTCGAGGAAGGGCGAGCAGTACTTC. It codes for CAISESRKGEQYF.

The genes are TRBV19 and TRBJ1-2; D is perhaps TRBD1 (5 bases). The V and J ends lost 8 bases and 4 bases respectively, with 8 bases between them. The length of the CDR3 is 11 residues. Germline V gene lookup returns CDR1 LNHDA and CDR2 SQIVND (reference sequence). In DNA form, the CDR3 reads TGTGCCAGTGGGGGGGGCTATGGCTACACCTTC. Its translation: CASGGGYGYTF.

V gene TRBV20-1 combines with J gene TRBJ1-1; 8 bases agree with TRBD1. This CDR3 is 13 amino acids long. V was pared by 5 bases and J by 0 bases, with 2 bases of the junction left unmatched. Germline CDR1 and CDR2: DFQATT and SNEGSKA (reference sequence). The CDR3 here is CSAETGVNTEAFF. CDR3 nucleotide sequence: TGCAGTGCTGAGACAGGGGTGAACACTGAAGCTTTCTTT.

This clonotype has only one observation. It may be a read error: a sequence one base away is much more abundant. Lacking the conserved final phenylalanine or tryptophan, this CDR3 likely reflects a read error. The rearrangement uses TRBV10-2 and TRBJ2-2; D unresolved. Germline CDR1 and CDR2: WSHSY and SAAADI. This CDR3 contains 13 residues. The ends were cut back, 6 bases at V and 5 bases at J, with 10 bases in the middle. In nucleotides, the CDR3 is TGCGCCAGCAGAGGCAGGACGACCGGGGAGCTGTTTTAT. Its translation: CASRGRTTGELFY.

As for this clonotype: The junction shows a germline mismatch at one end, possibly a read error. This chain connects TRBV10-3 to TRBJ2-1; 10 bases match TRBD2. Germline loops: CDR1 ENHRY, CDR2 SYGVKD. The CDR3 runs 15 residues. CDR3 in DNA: TGTGCCATCAGCAAAGGACTAGCGGTCTACAATGCGCAGTTCTTC. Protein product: CAISKGLAVYNAQFF.

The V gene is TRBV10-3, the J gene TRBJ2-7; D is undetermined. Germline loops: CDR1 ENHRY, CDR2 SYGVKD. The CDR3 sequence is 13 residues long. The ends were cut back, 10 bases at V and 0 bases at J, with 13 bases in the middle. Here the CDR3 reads CATQPTNSYEQYF. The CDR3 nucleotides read TGTGCCACTCAGCCAACCAACTCCTACGAGCAGTACTTC.

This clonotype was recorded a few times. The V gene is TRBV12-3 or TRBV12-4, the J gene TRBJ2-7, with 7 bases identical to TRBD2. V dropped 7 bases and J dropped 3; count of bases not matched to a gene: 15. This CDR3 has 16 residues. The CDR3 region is CASTHLSMGGVYEQYF. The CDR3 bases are TGTGCCAGCACTCACCTTTCCATGGGGGGGGTCTACGAGCAGTACTTC.

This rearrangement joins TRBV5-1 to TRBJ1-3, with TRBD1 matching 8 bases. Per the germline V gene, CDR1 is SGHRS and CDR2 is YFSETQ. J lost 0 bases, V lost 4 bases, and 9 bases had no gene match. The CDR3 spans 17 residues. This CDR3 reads CASSTGTGLDSGNTIYF. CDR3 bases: TGCGCCAGCAGCACTGGGACAGGACTCGACTCTGGAAACACCATATATTTT.

The CDR3 nucleotides read TGTGCCTGGAGTGGGGACGTAAGAAACTACGAGCAGTACTTC. As protein: CAWSGDVRNYEQYF. The rearrangement uses TRBV30 and TRBJ2-7; the D call may be TRBD1 or TRBD2 (5 bases each). CDR3 length: 14 amino acids. Trimming took 1 base from V and 3 from J, leaving 13 bases between them. CDR1 and CDR2 from the germline V gene are GTSNPN and SVGIG (reference sequence). The whole variable domain, remainder taken from reference TRBV30 and TRBJ2-7, is SQTIHQWPATLVQPVGSPLSLECTVEGTSNPNLYWYRQAAGRGLQLLFYSVGIGQISSEVPQNLSASRPQDRQFILSSKKLLLSDSGFYLCAWSGDVRNYEQYFGPGTRLTVT.

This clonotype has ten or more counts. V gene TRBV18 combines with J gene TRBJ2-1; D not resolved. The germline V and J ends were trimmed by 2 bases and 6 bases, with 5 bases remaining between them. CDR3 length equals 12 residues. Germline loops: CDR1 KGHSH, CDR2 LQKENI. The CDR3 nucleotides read TGTGCCAGCTCACCAGGTCTCAATGAGCAGTTCTTC. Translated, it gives CASSPGLNEQFF.

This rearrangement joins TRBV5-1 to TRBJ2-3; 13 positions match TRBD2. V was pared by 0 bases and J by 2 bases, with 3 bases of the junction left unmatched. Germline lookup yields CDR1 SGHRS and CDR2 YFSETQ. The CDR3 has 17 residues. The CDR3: CASSLGLAGGPTDTQYF. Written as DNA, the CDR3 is TGCGCCAGCAGCTTGGGACTAGCGGGGGGACCCACAGATACGCAGTATTTT.

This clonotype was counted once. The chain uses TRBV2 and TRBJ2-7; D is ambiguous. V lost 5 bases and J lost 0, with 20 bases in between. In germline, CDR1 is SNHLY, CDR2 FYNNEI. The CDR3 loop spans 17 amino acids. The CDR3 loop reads CASSLSESRTYSYEQYF. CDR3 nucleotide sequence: TGTGCCAGCAGTCTCAGCGAATCCCGGACCTACTCCTACGAGCAGTACTTC.

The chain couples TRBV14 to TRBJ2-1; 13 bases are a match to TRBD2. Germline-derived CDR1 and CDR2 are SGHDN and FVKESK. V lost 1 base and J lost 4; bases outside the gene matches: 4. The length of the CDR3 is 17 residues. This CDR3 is CASSQVPLAGGYNEQFF. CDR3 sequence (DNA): TGTGCCAGCAGCCAAGTCCCACTAGCGGGAGGGTACAATGAGCAGTTCTTC.

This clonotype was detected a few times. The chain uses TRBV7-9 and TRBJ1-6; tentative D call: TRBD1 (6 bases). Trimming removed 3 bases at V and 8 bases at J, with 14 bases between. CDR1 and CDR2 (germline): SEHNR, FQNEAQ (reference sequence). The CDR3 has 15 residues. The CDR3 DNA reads TGTGCCAGCAGCTTTTCAGGGGTGGGGTATTCACCCCTCCACTTT. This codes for CASSFSGVGYSPLHF.

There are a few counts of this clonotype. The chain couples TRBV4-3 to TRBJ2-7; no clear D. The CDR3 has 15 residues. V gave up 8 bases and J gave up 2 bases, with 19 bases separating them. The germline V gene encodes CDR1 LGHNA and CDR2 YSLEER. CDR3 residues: CASPCPEVLPYEQYF. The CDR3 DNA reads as TGCGCCAGCCCATGCCCAGAGGTTCTCCCCTACGAGCAGTACTTC.